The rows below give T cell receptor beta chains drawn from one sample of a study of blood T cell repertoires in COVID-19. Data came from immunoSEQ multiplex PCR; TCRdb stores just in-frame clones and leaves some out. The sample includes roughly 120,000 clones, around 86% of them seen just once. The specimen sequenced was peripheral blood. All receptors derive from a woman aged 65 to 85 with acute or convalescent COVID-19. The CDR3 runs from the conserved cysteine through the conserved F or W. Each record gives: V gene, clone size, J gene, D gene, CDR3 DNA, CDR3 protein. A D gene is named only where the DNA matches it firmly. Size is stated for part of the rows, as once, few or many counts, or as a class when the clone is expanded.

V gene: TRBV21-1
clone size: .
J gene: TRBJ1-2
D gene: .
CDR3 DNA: TGTGCCAGCAGCTTTGGGGGCGACGGGTATGGCTACACCTTC
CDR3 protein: CASSFGGDGYGYTF

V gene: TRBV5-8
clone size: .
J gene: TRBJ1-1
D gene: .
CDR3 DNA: TGTGCCAGCAGCTTGGAGGGGAAGAAGAACACTGAAGCTTTCTTT
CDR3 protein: CASSLEGKKNTEAFF

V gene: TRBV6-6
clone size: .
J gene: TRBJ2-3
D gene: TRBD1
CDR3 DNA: TGTGCCAGCAGTCGACGGGACAGGGGCACAGATACGCAGTATTTT
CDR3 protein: CASSRRDRGTDTQYF

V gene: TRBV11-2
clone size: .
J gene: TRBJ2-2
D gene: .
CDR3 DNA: TGTGCCAGCAGCTTAGATCTGAGGATCGGGGAGCTGTTTTTT
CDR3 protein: CASSLDLRIGELFF

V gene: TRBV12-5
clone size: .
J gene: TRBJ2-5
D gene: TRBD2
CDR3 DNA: TGTGCTAGTGGTTTGGAGCGGGGCCCGATTAGGACCCAGTACTTC
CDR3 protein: CASGLERGPIRTQYF

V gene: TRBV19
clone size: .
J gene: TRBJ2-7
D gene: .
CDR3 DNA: TGTGCCAGTAGTATCGGGGGGCTTGGCGAGCAGTACTTC
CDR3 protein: CASSIGGLGEQYF

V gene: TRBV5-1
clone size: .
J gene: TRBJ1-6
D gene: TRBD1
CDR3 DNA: TGCGCCAGTAGCCCGGGACAGGGGGTGAGTTCACCCCTCCACTTT
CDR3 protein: CASSPGQGVSSPLHF

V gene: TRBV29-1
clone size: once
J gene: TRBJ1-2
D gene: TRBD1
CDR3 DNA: TGCAGCGTTGATAAAGGACAGGGGGAAGGTGGCTACACCTTC
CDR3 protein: CSVDKGQGEGGYTF

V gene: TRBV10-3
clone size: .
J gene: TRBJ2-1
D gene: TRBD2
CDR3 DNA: TGTGCCATCAGGGCGGCGGGGGTAACCTACAATGAGCAGTTCTTC
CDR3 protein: CAIRAAGVTYNEQFF

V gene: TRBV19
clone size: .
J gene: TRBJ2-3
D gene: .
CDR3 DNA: TGTGCCACGGGGTCCGGGGGATCTGGGACAGATACGCAGTATTTT
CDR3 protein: CATGSGGSGTDTQYF

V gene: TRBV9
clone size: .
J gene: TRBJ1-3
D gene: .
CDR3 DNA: TGTGCCAGCAGCGTAGGTGGCCGAGCGGAGGTCGGAAACACCATATATTTT
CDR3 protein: CASSVGGRAEVGNTIYF

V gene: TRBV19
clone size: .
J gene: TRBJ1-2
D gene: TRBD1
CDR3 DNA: TGTGCCAGTCGGGACAGGGCGAACTATGGCTACACCTTC
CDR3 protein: CASRDRANYGYTF

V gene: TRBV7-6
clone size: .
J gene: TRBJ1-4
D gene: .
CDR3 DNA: TGTGCCAGCAGCTTAGCTCAGACAACTAATGAAAAACTGTTTTTT
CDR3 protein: CASSLAQTTNEKLFF

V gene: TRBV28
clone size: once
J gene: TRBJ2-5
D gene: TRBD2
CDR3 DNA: TGTGCCAGCAGTTTAGATCTAGCGGTTCAAGAGACCCAGTACTTC
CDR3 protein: CASSLDLAVQETQYF

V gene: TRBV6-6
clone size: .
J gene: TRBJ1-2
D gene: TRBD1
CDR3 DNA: TGTGCCAGCAGTAGACAGGGGGACTATGGCTACACCTTC
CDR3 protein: CASSRQGDYGYTF

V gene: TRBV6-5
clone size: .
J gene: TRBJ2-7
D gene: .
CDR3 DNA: TGTGCCAGCAGCCCCACTAGCTCCTACGAGCAGTACTTC
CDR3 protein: CASSPTSSYEQYF

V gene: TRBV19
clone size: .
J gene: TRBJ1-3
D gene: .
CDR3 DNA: TGTGCCAGTAGTACCATTGACAGGTACTCTGGAAACACCATATATTTT
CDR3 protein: CASSTIDRYSGNTIYF

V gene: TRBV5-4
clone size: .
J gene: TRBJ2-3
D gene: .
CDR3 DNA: TGTGCCAGCAGCTTGGCCGGTCGGGGTATCAGTGTGGATACGCAGTATTTT
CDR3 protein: CASSLAGRGISVDTQYF

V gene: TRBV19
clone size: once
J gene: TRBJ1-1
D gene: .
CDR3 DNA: TGTGCCAGTACCTATAAGAACACTGAAGCTTTCTTT
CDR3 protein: CASTYKNTEAFF

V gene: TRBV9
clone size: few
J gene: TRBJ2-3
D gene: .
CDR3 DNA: TGTGCCAGCAGCGAGAGGTCCGGGACTAGCACAGATACGCAGTATTTT
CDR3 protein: CASSERSGTSTDTQYF

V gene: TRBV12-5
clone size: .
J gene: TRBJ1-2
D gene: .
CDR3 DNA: TGTGCTAGTGCCCTCCCGGGAGGCTATGGCTACACCTTC
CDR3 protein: CASALPGGYGYTF

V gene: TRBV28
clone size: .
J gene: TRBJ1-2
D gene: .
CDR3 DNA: TGTGCCAGTGGGGGGAGGGTTCAGGGCTACACCTTC
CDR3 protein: CASGGRVQGYTF

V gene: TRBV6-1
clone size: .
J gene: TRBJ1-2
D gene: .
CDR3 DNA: TGTGCCAGCAGTGAGTTAGGACAGAACTATGGCTACACCTTC
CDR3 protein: CASSELGQNYGYTF

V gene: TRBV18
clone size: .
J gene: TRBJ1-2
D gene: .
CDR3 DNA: TGTGCCAGCTCACCAAAGGGGCAGGTGAACTATGGCTACACCTTC
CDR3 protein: CASSPKGQVNYGYTF

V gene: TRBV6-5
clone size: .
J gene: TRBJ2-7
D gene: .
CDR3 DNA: TGTGCCAGCATTAGGGCGGGAAGCTCCTACGAGCAGTACTTC
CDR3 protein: CASIRAGSSYEQYF

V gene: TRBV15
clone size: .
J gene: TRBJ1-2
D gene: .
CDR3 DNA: TGTGCCACCAGCAGAGCCAGCCCGGGACTCAAGATCTATGGCTACACCTTC
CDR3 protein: CATSRASPGLKIYGYTF

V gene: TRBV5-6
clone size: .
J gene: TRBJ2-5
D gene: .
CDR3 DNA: TGTGCCAGCAGCCCCCGGAGGTGGAGGGAGACCCAGTACTTC
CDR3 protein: CASSPRRWRETQYF

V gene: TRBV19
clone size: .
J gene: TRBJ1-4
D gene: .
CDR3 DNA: TGTGCCAGTAGTATTGGCAGGGCCGATGAAAAACTGTTTTTT
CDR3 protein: CASSIGRADEKLFF

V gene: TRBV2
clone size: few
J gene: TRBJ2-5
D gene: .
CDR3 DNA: TGTGCCAGCCTGAACTACCAAGAGACCCAGTACTTC
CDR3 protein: CASLNYQETQYF

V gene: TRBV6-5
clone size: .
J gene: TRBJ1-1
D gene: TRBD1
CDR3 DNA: TGTGCCAGCAAAGGACAGGGGGCGAGGACTGAAGCTTTCTTT
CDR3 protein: CASKGQGARTEAFF

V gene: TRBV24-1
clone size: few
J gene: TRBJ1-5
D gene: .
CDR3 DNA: TGTGCCACCAGTGAAGGAGCCAGGGCCAATCAGCCCCAGCATTTT
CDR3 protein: CATSEGARANQPQHF

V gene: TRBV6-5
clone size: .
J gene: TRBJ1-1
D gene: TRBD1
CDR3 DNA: TGTGCCAGCAGTTACTCGGGACAGTTAGAAGCTTTCTTT
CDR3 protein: CASSYSGQLEAFF

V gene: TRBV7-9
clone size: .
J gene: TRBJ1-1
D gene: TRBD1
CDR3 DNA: TGTGCCAGCAGCCCCCCGGGACAGGGGCCAAACACTGAAGCTTTCTTT
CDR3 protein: CASSPPGQGPNTEAFF

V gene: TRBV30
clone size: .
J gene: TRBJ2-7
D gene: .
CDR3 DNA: TGTGCCTCAGGGGGGACTCGCGAGCAGTACTTC
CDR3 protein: CASGGTREQYF

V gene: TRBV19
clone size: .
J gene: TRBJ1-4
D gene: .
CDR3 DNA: TGTGCCAGTAGTAAAAACAGGGCGAGTGATGAAAAACTGTTTTTT
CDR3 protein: CASSKNRASDEKLFF

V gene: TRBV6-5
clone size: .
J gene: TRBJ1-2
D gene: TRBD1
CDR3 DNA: TGTGCCAGCAGTCAACAGGGGGATGGCTACACCTTC
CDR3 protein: CASSQQGDGYTF

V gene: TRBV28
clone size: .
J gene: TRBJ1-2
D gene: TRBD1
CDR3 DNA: TGTGCCAGCAGTAACCCGGACAGGGGCTATGGCTACACCTTC
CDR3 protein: CASSNPDRGYGYTF

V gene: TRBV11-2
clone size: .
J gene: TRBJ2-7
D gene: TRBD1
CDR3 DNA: TGTGCCAGCAGCCGACAGGGCTACGAGCAGTACTTC
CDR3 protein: CASSRQGYEQYF

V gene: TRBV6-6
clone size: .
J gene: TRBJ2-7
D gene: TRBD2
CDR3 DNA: TGTGCCAGCATGGGAGGGGCATACGAGCAGTACTTC
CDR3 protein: CASMGGAYEQYF

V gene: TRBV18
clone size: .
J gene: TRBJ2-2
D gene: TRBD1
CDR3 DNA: TGTGCCAGCTCACCGTCGGGACAGGGGGCCGGGGAGCTGTTTTTT
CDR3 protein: CASSPSGQGAGELFF